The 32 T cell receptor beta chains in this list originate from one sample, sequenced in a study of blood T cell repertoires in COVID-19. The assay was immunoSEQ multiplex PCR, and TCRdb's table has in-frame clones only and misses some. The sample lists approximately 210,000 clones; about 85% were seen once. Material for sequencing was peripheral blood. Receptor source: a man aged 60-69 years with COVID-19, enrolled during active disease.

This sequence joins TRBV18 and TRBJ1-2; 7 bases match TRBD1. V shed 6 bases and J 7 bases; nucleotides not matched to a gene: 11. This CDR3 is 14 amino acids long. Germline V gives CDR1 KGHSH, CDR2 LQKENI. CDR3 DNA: TGTGCCAGCTCCCCCAACACAGGGGAGCGTGGCTACACCTTC. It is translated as CASSPNTGERGYTF. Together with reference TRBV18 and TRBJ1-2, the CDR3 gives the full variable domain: NAGVMQNPRHLVRRRGQEARLRCSPMKGHSHVYWYRQLPEEGLKFMVYLQKENIIDESGMPKERFSAEFPKEGPSILRIQQVVRGDSAAYFCASSPNTGERGYTFGSGTRLTVV.

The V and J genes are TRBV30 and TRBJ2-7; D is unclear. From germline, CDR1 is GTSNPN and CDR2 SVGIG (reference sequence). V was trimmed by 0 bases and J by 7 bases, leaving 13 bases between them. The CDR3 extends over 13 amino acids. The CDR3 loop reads CAWSVPGPIEQYF. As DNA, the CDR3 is TGTGCCTGGAGTGTCCCAGGTCCTATTGAGCAGTACTTC. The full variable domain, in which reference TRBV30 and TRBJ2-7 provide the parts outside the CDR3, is SQTIHQWPATLVQPVGSPLSLECTVEGTSNPNLYWYRQAAGRGLQLLFYSVGIGQISSEVPQNLSASRPQDRQFILSSKKLLLSDSGFYLCAWSVPGPIEQYFGPGTRLTVT.

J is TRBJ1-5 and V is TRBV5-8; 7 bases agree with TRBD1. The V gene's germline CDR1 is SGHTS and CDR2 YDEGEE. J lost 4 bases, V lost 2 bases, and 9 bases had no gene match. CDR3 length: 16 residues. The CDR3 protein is CASSFSGGVRNQPQHF. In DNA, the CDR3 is TGTGCCAGCAGCTTCTCAGGGGGAGTACGGAATCAGCCCCAGCATTTT.

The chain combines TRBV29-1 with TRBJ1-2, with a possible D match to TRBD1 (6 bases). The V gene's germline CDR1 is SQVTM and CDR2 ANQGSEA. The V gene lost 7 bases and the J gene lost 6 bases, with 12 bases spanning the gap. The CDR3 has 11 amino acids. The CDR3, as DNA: TGCAGCGGCGCACAGGGCAATGGCTACACCTTC. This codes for CSGAQGNGYTF.

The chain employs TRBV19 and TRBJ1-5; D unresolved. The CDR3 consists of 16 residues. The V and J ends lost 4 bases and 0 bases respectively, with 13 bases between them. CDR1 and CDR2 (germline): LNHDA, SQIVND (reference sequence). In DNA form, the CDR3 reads TGTGCCAGTAGTAGCGTGGAGAATTATAGCAATCAGCCCCAGCATTTT. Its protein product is CASSSVENYSNQPQHF.

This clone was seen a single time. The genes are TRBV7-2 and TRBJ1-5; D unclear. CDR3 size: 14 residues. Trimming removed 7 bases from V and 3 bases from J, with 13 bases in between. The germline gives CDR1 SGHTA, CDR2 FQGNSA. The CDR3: CASNLGSPNQPQHF. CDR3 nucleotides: TGTGCCAGCAACTTGGGGAGCCCCAATCAGCCCCAGCATTTT. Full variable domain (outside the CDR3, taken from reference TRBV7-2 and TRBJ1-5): GAGVSQSPSNKVTEKGKDVELRCDPISGHTALYWYRQSLGQGLEFLIYFQGNSAPDKSGLPSDRFSAERTGGSVSTLTIQRTQQEDSAVYLCASNLGSPNQPQHFGDGTRLSIL.

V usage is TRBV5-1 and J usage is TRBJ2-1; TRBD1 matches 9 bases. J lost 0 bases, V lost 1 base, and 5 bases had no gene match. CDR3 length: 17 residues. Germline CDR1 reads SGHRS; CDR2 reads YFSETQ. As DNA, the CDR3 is TGCGCCAGCAGCTTGAGGGACAGGGCCTACTCCTACAATGAGCAGTTCTTC. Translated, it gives CASSLRDRAYSYNEQFF.

The CDR3 here is CASSQLAAYEQYF. The CDR3 DNA sequence: TGTGCCAGCAGCCAGCTAGCGGCTTACGAGCAGTACTTC. The V call is TRBV3-1 (or the pseudogene TRBV3-2), the J call TRBJ2-7; 7 positions agree with TRBD2. Per the germline V gene, CDR1 is LGHDT and CDR2 is YNNKEL (reference sequence). Trimming at V came to 3 bases and at J to 4 bases, leaving 3 bases not matched to a gene. CDR3 length equals 13 residues.

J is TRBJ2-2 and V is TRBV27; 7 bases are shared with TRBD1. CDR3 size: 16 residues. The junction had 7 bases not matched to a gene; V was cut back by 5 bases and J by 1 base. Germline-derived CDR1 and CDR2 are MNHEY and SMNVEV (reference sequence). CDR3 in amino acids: CASSVNRGLNTGELFF. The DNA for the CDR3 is TGTGCCAGCAGTGTCAACAGGGGCTTGAACACCGGGGAGCTGTTTTTT.

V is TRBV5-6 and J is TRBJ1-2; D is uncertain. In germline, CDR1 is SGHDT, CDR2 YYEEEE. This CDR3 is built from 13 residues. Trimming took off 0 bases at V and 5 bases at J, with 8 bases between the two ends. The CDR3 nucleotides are TGTGCCAGCAGCTTGGGTAGCTCGTATGGCTACACCTTC. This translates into CASSLGSSYGYTF.

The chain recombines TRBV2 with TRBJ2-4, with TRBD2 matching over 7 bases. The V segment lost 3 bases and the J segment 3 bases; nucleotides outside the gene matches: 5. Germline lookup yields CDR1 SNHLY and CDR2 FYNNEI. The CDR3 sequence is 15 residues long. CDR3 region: CASSDGREYKNIQYF. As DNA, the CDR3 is TGTGCCAGCAGTGATGGGCGGGAGTACAAAAACATTCAGTACTTC.

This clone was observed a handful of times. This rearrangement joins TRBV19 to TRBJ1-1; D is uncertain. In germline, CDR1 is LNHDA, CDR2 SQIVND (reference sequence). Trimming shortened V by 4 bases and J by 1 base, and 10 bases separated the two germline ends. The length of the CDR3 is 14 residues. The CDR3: CASSTKSGNTEAFF. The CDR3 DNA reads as TGTGCCAGTAGTACCAAATCGGGGAACACTGAAGCTTTCTTT.

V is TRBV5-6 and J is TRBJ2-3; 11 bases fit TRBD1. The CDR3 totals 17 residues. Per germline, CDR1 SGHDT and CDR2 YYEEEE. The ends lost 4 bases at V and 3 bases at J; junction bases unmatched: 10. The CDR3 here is CASSPTGQGARTDTQYF. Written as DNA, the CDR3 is TGTGCCAGCAGCCCAACTGGACAGGGGGCGAGGACAGATACGCAGTATTTT.

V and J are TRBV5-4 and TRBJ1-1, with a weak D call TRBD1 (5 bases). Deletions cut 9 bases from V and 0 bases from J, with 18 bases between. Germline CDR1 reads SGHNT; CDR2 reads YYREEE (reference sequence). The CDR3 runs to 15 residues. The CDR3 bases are TGTGCCACCCTAAATCGACAGTACATGAACACTGAAGCTTTCTTT. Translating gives CATLNRQYMNTEAFF.

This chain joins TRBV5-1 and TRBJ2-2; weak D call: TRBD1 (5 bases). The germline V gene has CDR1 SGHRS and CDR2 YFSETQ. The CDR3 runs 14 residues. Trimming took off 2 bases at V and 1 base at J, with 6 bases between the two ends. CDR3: CASSFGQNTGELFF. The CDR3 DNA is TGCGCCAGCAGCTTTGGACAGAACACCGGGGAGCTGTTTTTT.

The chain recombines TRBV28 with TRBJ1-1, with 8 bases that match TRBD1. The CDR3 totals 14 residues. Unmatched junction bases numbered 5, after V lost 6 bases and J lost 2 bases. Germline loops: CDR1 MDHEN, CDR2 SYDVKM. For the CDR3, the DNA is TGTGCCAGCAGGACCGGGACAGGAAACACTGAAGCTTTCTTT. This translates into CASRTGTGNTEAFF.

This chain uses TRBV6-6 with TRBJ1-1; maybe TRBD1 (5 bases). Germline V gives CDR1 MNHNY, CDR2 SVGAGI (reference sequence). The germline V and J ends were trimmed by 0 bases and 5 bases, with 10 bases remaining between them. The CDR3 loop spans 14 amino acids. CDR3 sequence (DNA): TGTGCCAGCAGTTACTCGCCAGGGCTGACTGAAGCTTTCTTT. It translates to CASSYSPGLTEAFF.

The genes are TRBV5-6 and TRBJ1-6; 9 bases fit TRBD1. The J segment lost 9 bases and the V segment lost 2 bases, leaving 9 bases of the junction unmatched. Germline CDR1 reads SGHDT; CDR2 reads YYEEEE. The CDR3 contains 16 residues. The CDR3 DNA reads TGTGCCAGCAGCTTTCTGGACAGGGGAAGTATTTCACCCCTCCACTTT. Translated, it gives CASSFLDRGSISPLHF.

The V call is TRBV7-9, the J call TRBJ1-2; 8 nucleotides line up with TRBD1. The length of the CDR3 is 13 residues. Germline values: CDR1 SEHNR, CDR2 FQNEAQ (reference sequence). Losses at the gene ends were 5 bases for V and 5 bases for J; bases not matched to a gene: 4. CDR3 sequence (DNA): TGTGCCAGCAGCCCCGACAGGGGATATGGCTACACCTTC. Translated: CASSPDRGYGYTF.

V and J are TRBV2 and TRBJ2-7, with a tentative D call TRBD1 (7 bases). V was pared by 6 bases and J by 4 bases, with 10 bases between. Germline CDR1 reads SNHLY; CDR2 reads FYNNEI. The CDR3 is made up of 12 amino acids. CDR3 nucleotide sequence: TGTGCCAGCAGACAGGGGAGGTACGAGCAGTACTTC. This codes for CASRQGRYEQYF.

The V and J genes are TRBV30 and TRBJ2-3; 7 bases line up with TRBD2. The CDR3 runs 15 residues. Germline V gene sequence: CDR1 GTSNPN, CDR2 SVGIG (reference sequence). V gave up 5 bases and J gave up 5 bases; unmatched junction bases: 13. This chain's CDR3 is CAWEARGRRGDTQYF. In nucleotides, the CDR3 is TGTGCCTGGGAGGCGCGCGGGAGAAGAGGAGATACGCAGTATTTT.

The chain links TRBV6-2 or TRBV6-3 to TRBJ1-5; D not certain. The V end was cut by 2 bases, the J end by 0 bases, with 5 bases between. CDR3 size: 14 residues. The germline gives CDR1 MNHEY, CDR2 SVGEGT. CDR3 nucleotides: TGTGCCAGCAGTTACACAGATAGCAATCAGCCCCAGCATTTT. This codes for CASSYTDSNQPQHF.

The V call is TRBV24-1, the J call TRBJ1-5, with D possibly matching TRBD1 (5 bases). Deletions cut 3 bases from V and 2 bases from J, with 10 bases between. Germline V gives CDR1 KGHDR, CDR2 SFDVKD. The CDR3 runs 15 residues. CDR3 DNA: TGTGCCACCAGTGATGGGGCCTCCGGCAATCAGCCCCAGCATTTT. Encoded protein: CATSDGASGNQPQHF.

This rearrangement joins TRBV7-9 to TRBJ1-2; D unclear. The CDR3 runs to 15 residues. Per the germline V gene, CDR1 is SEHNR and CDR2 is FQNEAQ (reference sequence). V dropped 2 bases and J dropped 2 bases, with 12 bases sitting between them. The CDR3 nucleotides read TGTGCCAGCAGCTTAAGCCCCACCGCCAACTATGGCTACACCTTC. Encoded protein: CASSLSPTANYGYTF.

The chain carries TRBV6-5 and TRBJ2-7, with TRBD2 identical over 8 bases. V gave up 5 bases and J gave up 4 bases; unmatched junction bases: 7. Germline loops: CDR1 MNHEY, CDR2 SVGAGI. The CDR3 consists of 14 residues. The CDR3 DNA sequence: TGTGCCAGCAGTAGAGCGGGAGAGGTATACGAGCAGTACTTC. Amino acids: CASSRAGEVYEQYF.

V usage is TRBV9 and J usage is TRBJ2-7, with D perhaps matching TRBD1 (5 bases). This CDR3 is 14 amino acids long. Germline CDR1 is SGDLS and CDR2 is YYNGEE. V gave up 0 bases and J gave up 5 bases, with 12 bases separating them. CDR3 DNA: TGTGCCAGCAGCGTAGCCCCAATCAGGGACGAGCAGTACTTC. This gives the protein CASSVAPIRDEQYF.

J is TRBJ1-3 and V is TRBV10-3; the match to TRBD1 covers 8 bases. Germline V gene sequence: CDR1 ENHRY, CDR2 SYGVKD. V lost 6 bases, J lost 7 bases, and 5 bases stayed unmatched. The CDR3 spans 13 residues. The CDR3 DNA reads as TGTGCCATCAGCCCGGACAGGGTGAACACCATATATTTT. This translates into CAISPDRVNTIYF.

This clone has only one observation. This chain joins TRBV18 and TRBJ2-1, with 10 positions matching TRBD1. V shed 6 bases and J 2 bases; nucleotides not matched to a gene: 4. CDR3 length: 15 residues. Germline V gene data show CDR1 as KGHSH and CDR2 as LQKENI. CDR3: CASSPDRGTYNEQFF. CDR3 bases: TGTGCCAGCTCCCCGGACAGGGGGACCTACAATGAGCAGTTCTTC.

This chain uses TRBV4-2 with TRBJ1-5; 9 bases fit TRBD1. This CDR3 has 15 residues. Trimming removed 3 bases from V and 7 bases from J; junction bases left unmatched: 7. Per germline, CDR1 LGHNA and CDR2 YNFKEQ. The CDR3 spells CASSQGQGVDQPQHF. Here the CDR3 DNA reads TGTGCCAGCAGCCAGGGACAGGGAGTGGACCAGCCCCAGCATTTT.

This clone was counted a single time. In nucleotides, the CDR3 is TGTGCCAGCAGCTTATCGGCTCGTTCGGGGGTCTCTGGAAACACCATATATTTT. Residues: CASSLSARSGVSGNTIYF. The chain carries TRBV7-2 and TRBJ1-3, with D perhaps TRBD1 (5 bases). Trimming removed 2 bases at V and 0 bases at J, with 17 bases between. This CDR3 region has 18 residues. The germline V gene has CDR1 SGHTA and CDR2 FQGNSA. Full variable domain (outside the CDR3, taken from reference TRBV7-2 and TRBJ1-3): GAGVSQSPSNKVTEKGKDVELRCDPISGHTALYWYRQSLGQGLEFLIYFQGNSAPDKSGLPSDRFSAERTGGSVSTLTIQRTQQEDSAVYLCASSLSARSGVSGNTIYFGEGSWLTVV.

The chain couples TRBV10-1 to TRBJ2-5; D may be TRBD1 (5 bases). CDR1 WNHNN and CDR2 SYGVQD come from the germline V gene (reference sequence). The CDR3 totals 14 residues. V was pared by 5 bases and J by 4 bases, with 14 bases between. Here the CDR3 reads CASSPFVGAETQYF. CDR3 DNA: TGCGCCAGCAGTCCCTTTGTAGGGGCAGAGACCCAGTACTTC.

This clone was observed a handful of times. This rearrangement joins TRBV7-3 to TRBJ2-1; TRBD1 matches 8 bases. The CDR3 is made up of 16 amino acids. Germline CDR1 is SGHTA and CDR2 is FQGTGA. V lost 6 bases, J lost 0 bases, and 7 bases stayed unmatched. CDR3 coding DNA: TGTGCCAGCAGTAATCAGGGGGCCGGCTCCTACAATGAGCAGTTCTTC. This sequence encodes CASSNQGAGSYNEQFF.